This T cell receptor (beta chain) was sequenced in a study of blood T cell repertoires in COVID-19. V was shortened by 3 bases and J by 7 bases, with 14 bases between the two germline ends. The CDR3 is made up of 15 amino acids. Germline lookup yields CDR1 SGHRS and CDR2 YFSETQ. Profiling relied on immunoSEQ multiplex PCR, and the TCRdb table lists in-frame clones only, not all of them. The sample lists some 460,000 clones, around 89% seen once, with about 4.5% in the top ten. The clonotype comes from a woman aged 25 to 39 with acute or convalescent COVID-19. The V and J genes are TRBV5-1 and TRBJ1-6, with a possible D match to TRBD1 (6 bases). The specimen was peripheral blood. The CDR3 region is CASSYNRVLNSPLHF. In DNA, the CDR3 is TGCGCCAGCAGCTACAACAGGGTCCTAAATTCACCCCTCCACTTT.